The T cell receptor (beta chain) under discussion was sequenced for a study of blood T cell repertoires in COVID-19. Study summary: Specimens from acute and convalescent COVID-19 originated in the United States, Italy and Spain. PBMCs, B-cell-depleted T cells, or T cells were the source of the cDNA or gDNA that made up the material.

The CDR3 sequence is 19 residues long. Losses at the gene ends were 4 bases for V and 4 bases for J; bases not matched to a gene: 17. Germline CDR1 and CDR2: SGHRS and YFSETQ. The data were produced by immunoSEQ multiplex PCR, yet TCRdb's version contains in-frame clones alone and is incomplete. The table includes 140,000 or so clones, approximately 84% detected once. Only a few counts were recorded for this clone. The sequence derives from a woman between 50 and 59 years old with acute COVID-19. What was sequenced was PBMCs or T cells enriched from blood (not recorded which). This chain joins TRBV5-1 and TRBJ2-3, with TRBD2 matching over 11 bases. CDR3 bases: TGCGCCAGCAGCGACAGAACTAATAGCGGGAGGGCAGGTGCAGATACGCAGTATTTT. It codes for CASSDRTNSGRAGADTQYF. The whole variable domain, filled in from reference TRBV5-1 and TRBJ2-3, reads KAGVTQTPRYLIKTRGQQVTLSCSPISGHRSVSWYQQTPGQGLQFLFEYFSETQRNKGNFPGRFSGRQFSNSRSEMNVSTLELGDSALYLCASSDRTNSGRAGADTQYFGPGTRLTVL.